The rows below give T cell receptor beta chains drawn from one sample of a study of T cell responses to AZD1222 COVID-19 vaccine. Profiling relied on immunoSEQ multiplex PCR, and the TCRdb table lists in-frame clones only, not all of them. The sample consists of some 200,000 clones, approximately 90% of them appearing once. Here the sequenced sample was peripheral blood, taken 28 days after the second AZD1222 dose. These receptors originate from an adult who received the AZD1222 COVID-19 vaccine. Both conserved end residues are part of each CDR3. A D gene is named only where the DNA matches it firmly. Clone size appears in some rows only: once, few, many, or a class for an expanded clone.

size: .; J: TRBJ2-3; V: TRBV2; D: .; CDR3: CASLEGRVDTQYF; DNA: TGTGCCAGCTTGGAGGGCCGAGTAGATACGCAGTATTTT
size: .; J: TRBJ2-1; V: TRBV24-1; D: TRBD1; CDR3: CATSDRRTGNEQFF; DNA: TGTGCCACCAGTGATCGCCGGACAGGCAATGAGCAGTTCTTC
size: .; J: TRBJ2-7; V: TRBV19; D: TRBD2; CDR3: CASRSGRASYEQYF; DNA: TGTGCCAGTAGGAGCGGGAGGGCCTCCTACGAGCAGTACTTC
size: .; J: TRBJ2-7; V: TRBV19; D: TRBD2; CDR3: CASSIDLASGRYEQYF; DNA: TGTGCCAGTAGTATAGATCTGGCTAGCGGGAGGTACGAGCAGTACTTC
size: .; J: TRBJ2-7; V: TRBV6-4; D: .; CDR3: CASSPPPYEQYF; DNA: TGTGCCAGCAGCCCTCCGCCCTACGAGCAGTACTTC
size: .; J: TRBJ2-7; V: TRBV4-1; D: .; CDR3: CASSPTGAYEQYF; DNA: TGCGCCAGCAGCCCTACGGGGGCCTACGAGCAGTACTTC
size: .; J: TRBJ2-3; V: TRBV6-6; D: TRBD2; CDR3: CASRSPGLAGDTQYF; DNA: TGTGCCAGCAGGTCGCCGGGACTAGCGGGAGATACGCAGTATTTT
size: .; J: TRBJ1-2; V: TRBV25-1; D: .; CDR3: CASSARTPDGKANYGYTF; DNA: TGTGCCAGCAGTGCCAGGACACCCGATGGGAAAGCTAACTATGGCTACACCTTC
size: .; J: TRBJ1-2; V: TRBV5-5; D: TRBD1; CDR3: CASSKQSGQGYGYTF; DNA: TGTGCCAGCAGCAAACAATCAGGACAGGGTTATGGCTACACCTTC
size: .; J: TRBJ2-1; V: TRBV9; D: TRBD2; CDR3: CASSVDSGGYNEQFF; DNA: TGTGCCAGCAGCGTAGATAGCGGGGGCTACAATGAGCAGTTCTTC
size: .; J: TRBJ2-1; V: TRBV24-1; D: TRBD2; CDR3: CATTPGGPGPYNEQFF; DNA: TGTGCCACCACTCCGGGGGGTCCCGGGCCCTACAATGAGCAGTTCTTC
size: .; J: TRBJ1-5; V: TRBV6-2/TRBV6-3; D: .; CDR3: CASSPRGRGASQPQHF; DNA: TGTGCCAGCAGCCCCCGGGGGCGCGGGGCGAGTCAGCCCCAGCATTTT
size: .; J: TRBJ2-7; V: TRBV6-1; D: .; CDR3: CASREGGRGYEQYF; DNA: TGTGCCAGCAGAGAAGGGGGGAGGGGTTACGAGCAGTACTTC
size: few; J: TRBJ1-3; V: TRBV5-1; D: .; CDR3: CASRDGSSGNTIYF; DNA: TGCGCCAGCAGAGACGGGAGCTCTGGAAACACCATATATTTT
size: once; J: TRBJ2-3; V: TRBV7-3; D: .; CDR3: CASSSEITDTQYF; DNA: TGTGCCAGCAGCTCTGAAATCACAGATACGCAGTATTTT